Listed below are T cell receptor beta chains from one sample, sequenced in a study of cytomegalovirus exposure and HLA in healthy donors. TCRdb's table, derived via immunoSEQ multiplex PCR, lists solely in-frame clones and lacks some. The data show 120,000 to 150,000 clones, about nine tenths seen once. The source material was PBMCs. Source of these receptors: a man aged 18 to 30 in good health and CMV-seropositive. Both conserved end residues are part of each CDR3. The D gene is left open where the match is weak. Not all rows give a size; the values are once, few, many and, for expanded clones, a class.

CDR3aa,CDR3nt,v_gene,abundance,d_gene,j_gene
CASSFGENYGYTF,TGTGCCAGCAGCTTTGGGGAGAACTATGGCTACACCTTC,TRBV7-3,few,NA,TRBJ1-2
CASSYSGGGGTQYF,TGTGCCAGCAGTTACTCAGGGGGTGGGGGGACCCAGTACTTC,TRBV6-6,NA,NA,TRBJ2-5
CASSESMNTEAFF,TGTGCCAGCAGCGAGTCTATGAACACTGAAGCTTTCTTT,TRBV7-6,once,NA,TRBJ1-1
CASSWGQETAYGYTF,TGCGCCAGCAGCTGGGGACAGGAGACCGCCTATGGCTACACCTTC,TRBV5-1,NA,TRBD1,TRBJ1-2
CPLDTQYF,TGCCCCCTGGATACGCAGTATTTT,TRBV20-1,NA,NA,TRBJ2-3
CASSKYGQPKAEAFF,TGTGCCAGCAGCAAATATGGACAACCCAAGGCTGAAGCTTTCTTT,TRBV21-1,NA,NA,TRBJ1-1
CASSGGTSGPWGNEQYF,TGTGCCAGCAGTGGAGGGACTAGCGGCCCCTGGGGTAACGAGCAGTACTTC,TRBV2,NA,TRBD2,TRBJ2-7
CASSLRDRVNTEAFF,TGCGCCAGCAGCTTGAGGGACAGGGTGAACACTGAAGCTTTCTTT,TRBV5-1,NA,TRBD1,TRBJ1-1
CASTSGARETQYF,TGTGCCAGCACCTCTGGGGCCCGAGAGACCCAGTACTTC,TRBV5-4,NA,NA,TRBJ2-5
CASSDRGEAQHF,TGTGCCAGCAGTGACAGGGGCGAAGCCCAGCATTTT,TRBV2,few,NA,TRBJ1-5
CASSLGRGETQYF,TGTGCCAGCAGCTTGGGTAGAGGAGAGACCCAGTACTTC,TRBV7-8,NA,NA,TRBJ2-5
CASSVLGRAEEKLFF,TGTGCCAGCAGTGTCCTGGGGAGGGCCGAAGAAAAACTGTTTTTT,TRBV6-5,NA,NA,TRBJ1-4
CASSEGYDFGRGAYEQYF,TGTGCCAGCAGTGAAGGGTACGACTTCGGGCGGGGGGCCTACGAGCAGTACTTC,TRBV6-1,NA,TRBD2,TRBJ2-7
CASRPGTGDTGELFF,TGTGCCAGCAGGCCCGGGACAGGGGACACCGGGGAGCTGTTTTTT,TRBV7-9,NA,TRBD1,TRBJ2-2
CASSPHSSYEQYF,TGTGCCAGCAGTCCCCACTCTTCCTACGAGCAGTACTTC,TRBV6-5,NA,NA,TRBJ2-7
CASSSLADSYEQYF,TGTGCCAGCAGTTCCCTAGCGGACTCCTACGAGCAGTACTTC,TRBV6-5,NA,TRBD2,TRBJ2-7
CASSLQPQVYGYTF,TGTGCCAGCAGTTTGCAACCGCAGGTCTATGGCTACACCTTC,TRBV27,NA,NA,TRBJ1-2
CSVLPPDRLNTEAFF,TGCAGCGTCCTGCCCCCGGACAGGTTGAACACTGAAGCTTTCTTT,TRBV29-1,NA,TRBD1,TRBJ1-1
CASKGGGQGVYGYTF,TGTGCCAGCAAGGGGGGGGGACAGGGAGTTTATGGCTACACCTTC,TRBV27,NA,TRBD1,TRBJ1-2
CASRKQGIGNQPQHF,TGTGCCAGCAGAAAACAGGGGATAGGCAATCAGCCCCAGCATTTT,TRBV6-1,NA,TRBD1,TRBJ1-5
CATMRGEKEQFF,TGTGCCACCATGCGGGGGGAGAAGGAGCAGTTCTTC,TRBV10-3,NA,TRBD2,TRBJ2-1
CASSSHDRGLLNQPQHF,TGTGCCAGCAGCTCCCACGACAGGGGGCTCCTCAATCAGCCCCAGCATTTT,TRBV5-6,many,TRBD1,TRBJ1-5
CASSDASGDRTDTQYF,TGTGCCAGTAGTGACGCTAGCGGGGATAGGACAGATACGCAGTATTTT,TRBV19,NA,TRBD2,TRBJ2-3
CAWSPNSNSPLHF,TGTGCCTGGAGCCCTAATAGTAATTCACCCCTCCACTTT,TRBV30,NA,NA,TRBJ1-6
CASSPLGQGATNTEAFF,TGTGCCAGCTCACCACTTGGGCAGGGGGCCACGAACACTGAAGCTTTCTTT,TRBV18,once,TRBD1,TRBJ1-1
CASSHQPGEQYF,TGCGCCAGCAGCCACCAACCGGGGGAGCAGTACTTC,TRBV4-1,few,NA,TRBJ2-7
CASSLAPQESNQPQHF,TGCGCCAGCAGCTTGGCCCCACAGGAGAGCAATCAGCCCCAGCATTTT,TRBV5-1,NA,NA,TRBJ1-5
CASSLSRGLTDTQYF,TGCGCCAGCAGCTTGAGTCGGGGACTCACAGATACGCAGTATTTT,TRBV5-1,NA,NA,TRBJ2-3
CSVEDWRNTEAFF,TGCAGCGTTGAAGATTGGAGGAACACTGAAGCTTTCTTT,TRBV29-1,NA,NA,TRBJ1-1
CASSLAGGSNTEAFF,TGCGCCAGCAGCTTGGCCGGCGGCTCGAACACTGAAGCTTTCTTT,TRBV5-1,NA,NA,TRBJ1-1
CASRRTGANSPLHF,TGTGCCAGCAGACGGACAGGGGCTAATTCACCCCTCCACTTT,TRBV7-9,NA,TRBD1,TRBJ1-6
CASSYGAAAYEQYF,TGTGCCAGCAGTTATGGTGCCGCAGCCTACGAGCAGTACTTC,TRBV6-5,NA,NA,TRBJ2-7
CASRTGTGESETQYF,TGTGCCAGCAGAACCGGGACAGGGGAGAGCGAGACCCAGTACTTC,TRBV6-5,NA,TRBD1,TRBJ2-5
CASSLDGTGGDTQYF,TGCGCCAGCAGCTTGGATGGGACAGGGGGGGATACGCAGTATTTT,TRBV5-1,NA,TRBD1,TRBJ2-3
CASSTGQGFYEQYF,TGTGCCAGTAGTACGGGACAGGGGTTCTACGAGCAGTACTTC,TRBV19,NA,TRBD1,TRBJ2-7
CAIRSGSNQPQHF,TGTGCCATCAGATCCGGGTCCAATCAGCCCCAGCATTTT,TRBV10-3,NA,NA,TRBJ1-5
CAGWTGSGYTF,TGTGCCGGTTGGACAGGGAGTGGCTACACCTTC,TRBV30,few,TRBD1,TRBJ1-2
CASSSGTGKDTQYF,TGCGCCAGCAGCTCCGGGACAGGGAAAGATACGCAGTATTTT,TRBV5-1,NA,TRBD1,TRBJ2-3
CASSQERGGNEKLFF,TGTGCCAGCAGCCAAGAAAGGGGTGGGAATGAAAAACTGTTTTTT,TRBV14,NA,NA,TRBJ1-4
CASGAREETQYF,TGTGCCAGCGGGGCGAGAGAAGAGACCCAGTACTTC,TRBV2,NA,NA,TRBJ2-5